Described below is a single T cell receptor (beta chain) sequence and its context. Its antigen is undetermined. The sample comes from a study of T cell responses to AZD1222 COVID-19 vaccine. The study, taken as a whole, reports: Only six individuals given AZD1222 were seropositive at baseline. Repertoires were collected only later (after the peak T cell response had occurred).

Second-dose intervals of approximately 4 or approximately 12 weeks were pooled. The V gene lost 0 bases and the J gene lost 5 bases, with 7 bases spanning the gap. This CDR3 contains 13 residues. The germline CDR1 and CDR2 sequences are MNHEY and SVGAGI. Generated by immunoSEQ multiplex PCR, the TCRdb table keeps only in-frame clones and is missing some. In the table there are 150,000 to 200,000 clones, around 92% of which are singletons. The chain couples TRBV6-5 to TRBJ1-1, with no clear D. Specimen: peripheral blood, collected 28 days after the second AZD1222 dose. The receptor was derived from an adult who received the AZD1222 COVID-19 vaccine. CDR3 nucleotides: TGTGCCAGCAGTTACTCGGGAGGAACTGAAGCTTTCTTT. This gives the protein CASSYSGGTEAFF.